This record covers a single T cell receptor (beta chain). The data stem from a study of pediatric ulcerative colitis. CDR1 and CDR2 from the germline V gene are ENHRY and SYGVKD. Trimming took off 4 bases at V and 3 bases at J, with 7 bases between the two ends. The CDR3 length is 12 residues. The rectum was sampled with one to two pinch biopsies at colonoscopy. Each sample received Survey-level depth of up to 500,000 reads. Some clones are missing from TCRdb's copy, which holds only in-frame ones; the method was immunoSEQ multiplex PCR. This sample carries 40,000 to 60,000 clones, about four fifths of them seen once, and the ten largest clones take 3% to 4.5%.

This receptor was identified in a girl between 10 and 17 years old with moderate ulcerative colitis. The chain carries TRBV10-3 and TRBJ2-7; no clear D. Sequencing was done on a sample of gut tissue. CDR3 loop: CAISVQSYEQYF. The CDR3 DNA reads TGTGCCATCAGTGTGCAGAGCTACGAGCAGTACTTC.